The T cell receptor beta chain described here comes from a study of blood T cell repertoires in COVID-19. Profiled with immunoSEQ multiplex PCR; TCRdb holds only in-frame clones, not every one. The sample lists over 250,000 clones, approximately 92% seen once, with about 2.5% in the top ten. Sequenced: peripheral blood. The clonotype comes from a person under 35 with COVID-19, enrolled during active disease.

As DNA, the CDR3 is TGTGCCAGCAGCCAGCCTCCCGGGACAGGGGGCTGGGACTATGGCTACACCTTC. This codes for CASSQPPGTGGWDYGYTF. The J gene is TRBJ1-2, the V gene TRBV5-5, with 12 nucleotides matching TRBD1. Per germline, CDR1 SGHKS and CDR2 YYEKEE (reference sequence). The CDR3 extends over 18 amino acids. The V segment lost 4 bases and the J segment 3 bases; nucleotides outside the gene matches: 13.